The present entry profiles one T cell receptor (beta chain) with its context. The entry originates in a study of blood T cell repertoires in COVID-19. There are 15 residues in the CDR3. Trimming cost V 5 bases and J 0 bases, with 13 bases left between them. The germline V gene has CDR1 LNHDA and CDR2 SQIVND (reference sequence). Repertoires were generated with immunoSEQ multiplex PCR, while TCRdb's copy carries only in-frame clones and drops some. The table has under 300,000 clones, roughly 85% seen once. The rearrangement links TRBV19 to TRBJ1-1; a weak D match, TRBD1 (5 bases). Specimen: peripheral blood. The receptor's source is a woman aged 18-35 years with acute or convalescent COVID-19. The CDR3 sequence is CASSPLSQVNTEAFF. CDR3 bases: TGTGCCAGTAGTCCCCTTTCACAGGTGAACACTGAAGCTTTCTTT.